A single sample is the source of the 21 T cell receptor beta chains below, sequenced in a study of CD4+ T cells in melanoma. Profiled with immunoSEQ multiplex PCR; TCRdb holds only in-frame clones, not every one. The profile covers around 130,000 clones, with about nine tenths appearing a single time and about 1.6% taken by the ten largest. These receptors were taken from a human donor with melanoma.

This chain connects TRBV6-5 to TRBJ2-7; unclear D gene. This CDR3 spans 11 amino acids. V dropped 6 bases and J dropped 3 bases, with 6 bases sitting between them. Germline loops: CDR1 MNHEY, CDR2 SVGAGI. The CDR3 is CASSENYEQYF. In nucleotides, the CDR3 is TGTGCCAGCAGCGAGAACTACGAGCAGTACTTC.

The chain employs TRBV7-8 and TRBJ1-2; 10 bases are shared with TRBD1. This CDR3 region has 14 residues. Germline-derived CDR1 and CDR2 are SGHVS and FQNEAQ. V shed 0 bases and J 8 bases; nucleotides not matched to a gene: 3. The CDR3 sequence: CASSLAGQGLGYTF. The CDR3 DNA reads TGTGCCAGCAGCTTAGCGGGACAGGGGTTGGGCTACACCTTC.

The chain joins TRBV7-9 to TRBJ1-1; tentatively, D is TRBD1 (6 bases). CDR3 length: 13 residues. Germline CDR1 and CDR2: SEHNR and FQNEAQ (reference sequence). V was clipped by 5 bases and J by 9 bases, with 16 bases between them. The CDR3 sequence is CASSRGDGLKAFF. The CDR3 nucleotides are TGTGCCAGCAGCAGGGGGGACGGCCTGAAAGCTTTCTTT.

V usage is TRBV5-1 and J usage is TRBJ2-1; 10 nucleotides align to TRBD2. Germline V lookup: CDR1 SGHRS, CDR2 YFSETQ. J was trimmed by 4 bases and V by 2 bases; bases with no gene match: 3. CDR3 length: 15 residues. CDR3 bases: TGCGCCAGCAGCTTAGGGACTAGCGTTTACAATGAGCAGTTCTTC. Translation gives CASSLGTSVYNEQFF.

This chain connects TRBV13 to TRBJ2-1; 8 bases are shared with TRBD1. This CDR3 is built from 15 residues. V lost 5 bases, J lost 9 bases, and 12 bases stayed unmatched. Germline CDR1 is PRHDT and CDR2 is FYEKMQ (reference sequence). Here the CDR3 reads CASSNQGQVTSEQFF. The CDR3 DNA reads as TGTGCCAGCAGCAATCAGGGACAGGTGACGAGTGAGCAGTTCTTC.

Here the CDR3 reads CASKDRGHITEAFF. The CDR3 DNA sequence: TGTGCCAGTAAGGACAGGGGGCATATTACTGAAGCTTTCTTT. This sequence joins TRBV19 and TRBJ1-1; 11 bases are shared with TRBD1. The J segment lost 5 bases and the V segment lost 7 bases, leaving 6 bases of the junction unmatched. Germline V gene data show CDR1 as LNHDA and CDR2 as SQIVND (reference sequence). The CDR3 loop spans 14 amino acids.

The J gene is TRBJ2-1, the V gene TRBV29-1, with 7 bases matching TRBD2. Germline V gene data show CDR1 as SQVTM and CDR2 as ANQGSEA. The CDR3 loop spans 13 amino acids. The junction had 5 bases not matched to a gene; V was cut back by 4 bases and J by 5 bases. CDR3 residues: CSVVWRGNNEQFF. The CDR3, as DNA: TGCAGCGTTGTTTGGCGGGGGAACAATGAGCAGTTCTTC.

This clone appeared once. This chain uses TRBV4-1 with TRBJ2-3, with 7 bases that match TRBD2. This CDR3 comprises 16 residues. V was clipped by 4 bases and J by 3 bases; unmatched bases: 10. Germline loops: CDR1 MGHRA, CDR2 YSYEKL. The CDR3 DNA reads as TGCGCCAGCAGCCTCCTAGGCAGCGGGGTAACAGATACGCAGTATTTT. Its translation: CASSLLGSGVTDTQYF.

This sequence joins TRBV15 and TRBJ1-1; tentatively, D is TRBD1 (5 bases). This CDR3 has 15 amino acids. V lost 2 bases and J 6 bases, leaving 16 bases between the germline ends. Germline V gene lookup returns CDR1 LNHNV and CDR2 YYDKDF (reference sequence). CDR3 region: CATSRPGGGDAEAFF. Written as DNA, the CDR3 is TGTGCCACCAGCAGACCGGGAGGAGGGGACGCTGAAGCTTTCTTT.

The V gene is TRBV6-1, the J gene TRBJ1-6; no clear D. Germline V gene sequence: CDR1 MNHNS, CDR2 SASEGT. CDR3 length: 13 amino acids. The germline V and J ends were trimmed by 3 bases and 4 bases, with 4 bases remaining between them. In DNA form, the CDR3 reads TGTGCCAGCAGTGACCAGTATAATTCACCCCTCCACTTT. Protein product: CASSDQYNSPLHF.

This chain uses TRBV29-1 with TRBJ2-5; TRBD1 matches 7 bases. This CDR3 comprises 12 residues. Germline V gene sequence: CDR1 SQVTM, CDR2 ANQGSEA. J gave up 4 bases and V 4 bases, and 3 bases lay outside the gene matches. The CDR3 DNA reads TGCAGCGTTGGACAGGGAGCAGAGACCCAGTACTTC. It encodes CSVGQGAETQYF. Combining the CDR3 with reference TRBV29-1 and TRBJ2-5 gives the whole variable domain SAVISQKPSRDICQRGTSLTIQCQVDSQVTMMFWYRQQPGQSLTLIATANQGSEATYESGFVIDKFPISRPNLTFSTLTVSNMSPEDSSIYLCSVGQGAETQYFGPGTRLLVL.

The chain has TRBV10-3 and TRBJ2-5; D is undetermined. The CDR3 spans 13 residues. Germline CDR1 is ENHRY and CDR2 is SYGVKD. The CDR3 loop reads CASSWSGGETQYF. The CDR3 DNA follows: TGTGCATCCAGTTGGTCAGGCGGAGAGACCCAGTACTTC.

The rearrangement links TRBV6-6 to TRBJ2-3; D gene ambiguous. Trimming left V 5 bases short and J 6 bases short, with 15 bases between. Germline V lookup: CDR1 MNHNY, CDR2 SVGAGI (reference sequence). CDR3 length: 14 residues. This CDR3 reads CASSGPAAVDTQYF. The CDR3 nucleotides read TGTGCCAGCAGTGGACCCGCAGCTGTGGATACGCAGTATTTT.

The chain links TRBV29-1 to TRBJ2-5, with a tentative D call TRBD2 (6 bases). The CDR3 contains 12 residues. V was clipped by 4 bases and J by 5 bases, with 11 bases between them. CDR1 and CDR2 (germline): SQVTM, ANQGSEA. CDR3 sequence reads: CSVVGTWETQYF. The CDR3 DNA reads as TGCAGCGTTGTGGGGACTTGGGAGACCCAGTACTTC. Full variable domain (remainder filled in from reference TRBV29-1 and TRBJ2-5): SAVISQKPSRDICQRGTSLTIQCQVDSQVTMMFWYRQQPGQSLTLIATANQGSEATYESGFVIDKFPISRPNLTFSTLTVSNMSPEDSSIYLCSVVGTWETQYFGPGTRLLVL.

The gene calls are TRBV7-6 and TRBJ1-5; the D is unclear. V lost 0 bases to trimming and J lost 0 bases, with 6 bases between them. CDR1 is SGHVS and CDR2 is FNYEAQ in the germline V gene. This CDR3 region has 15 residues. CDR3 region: CASSLAGHSNQPQHF. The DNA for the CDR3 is TGTGCCAGCAGCTTAGCAGGCCATAGCAATCAGCCCCAGCATTTT.

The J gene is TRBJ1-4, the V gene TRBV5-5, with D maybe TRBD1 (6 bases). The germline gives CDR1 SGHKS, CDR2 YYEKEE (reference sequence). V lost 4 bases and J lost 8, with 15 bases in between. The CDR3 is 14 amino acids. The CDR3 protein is CASSAIEQGEKLFF. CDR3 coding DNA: TGTGCCAGCAGCGCAATTGAACAGGGCGAAAAACTGTTTTTT.

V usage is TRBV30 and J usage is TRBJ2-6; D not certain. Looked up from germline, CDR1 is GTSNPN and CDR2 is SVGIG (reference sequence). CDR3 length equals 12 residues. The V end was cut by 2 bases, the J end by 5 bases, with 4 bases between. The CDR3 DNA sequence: TGTGCCTGGAGTCTCTGGGCCAACGTCCTGACTTTC. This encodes CAWSLWANVLTF.

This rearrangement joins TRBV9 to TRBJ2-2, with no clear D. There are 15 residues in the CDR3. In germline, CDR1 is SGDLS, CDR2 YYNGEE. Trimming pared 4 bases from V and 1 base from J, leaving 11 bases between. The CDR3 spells CASSSHLGNTGELFF. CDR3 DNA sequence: TGTGCCAGCAGCTCCCATCTGGGGAACACCGGGGAGCTGTTTTTT. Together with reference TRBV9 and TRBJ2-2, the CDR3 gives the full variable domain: DSGVTQTPKHLITATGQRVTLRCSPRSGDLSVYWYQQSLDQGLQFLIQYYNGEERAKGNILERFSAQQFPDLHSELNLSSLELGDSALYFCASSSHLGNTGELFFGEGSRLTVL.

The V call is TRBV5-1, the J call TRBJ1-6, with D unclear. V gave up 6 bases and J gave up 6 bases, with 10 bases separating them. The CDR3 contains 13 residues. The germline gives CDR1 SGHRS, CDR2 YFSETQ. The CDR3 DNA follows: TGCGCCAGCAATTATGAGGGTAATTCACCCCTCCACTTT. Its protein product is CASNYEGNSPLHF.

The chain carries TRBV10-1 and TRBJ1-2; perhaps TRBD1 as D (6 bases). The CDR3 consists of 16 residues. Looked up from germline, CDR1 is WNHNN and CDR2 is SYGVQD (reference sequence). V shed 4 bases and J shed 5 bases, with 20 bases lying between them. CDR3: CASSVQGARMSYGYTF. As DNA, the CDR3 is TGCGCCAGCAGTGTACAGGGAGCGAGGATGAGTTATGGCTACACCTTC.

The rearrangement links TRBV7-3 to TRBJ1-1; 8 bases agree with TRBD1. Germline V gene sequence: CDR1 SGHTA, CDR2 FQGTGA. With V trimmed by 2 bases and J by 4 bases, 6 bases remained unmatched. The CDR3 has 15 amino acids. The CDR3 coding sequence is TGTGCCAGCAGCTTAGGGGACAGGATCGGCACTGAAGCTTTCTTT. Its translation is CASSLGDRIGTEAFF.